The present T cell receptor beta chain was sequenced within a study of blood T cells in healthy people across ages. Comment on this clonotype: Its antigen is as yet unknown.

A second PCR, run for about 7 to 11 cycles, used a sample-barcoded 5' primer plus a J-beta primer mix. TCRdb passed the 5' RACE reads through MiXCR, listing each CDR3 protein once. The table lists about 1.5 million distinct CDR3 sequences, roughly two fifths of them singletons. Findings and limits, study-wide: Age brought a roughly linear fall in TCR beta diversity measured per million T cells. The authors considered diversity estimates from one million T cells to be underestimates. Naive T cell percentage by flow cytometry tracked strongly with beta diversity.

The CDR3 is 13 residues long. Trimming stripped 2 bases from V and 4 bases from J, with 9 bases between. Germline CDR1 reads DFQATT; CDR2 reads SNEGSKA (reference sequence). The study recruited healthy Caucasian donors from Russia who were aged about 6 to 95. Sequences were obtained from blood. The TCR was taken from a woman aged 18-29 years in good health. The chain couples TRBV20-1 to TRBJ1-5; unclear D gene. As DNA, the CDR3 is TGCAGTGCTAGATCACAGCGAAATCAGCCCCAGCATTTT. Protein product: CSARSQRNQPQHF.